This TCR beta chain was recovered during a study of T-cell reconstitution after alpha-beta-depleted transplantation in children. Researchers prepared the TCRbeta library using unique molecular identifiers, the study reports. In TCRdb, the PCR reads were re-called with MiXCR into one record per CDR3 protein. The sample holds roughly 500,000 distinct CDR3 sequences; approximately 32% are singletons and the top ten take 2% to 3%. The germline V and J ends were trimmed by 5 bases and 3 bases, with 8 bases remaining between them. This CDR3 is 12 amino acids long. Germline loops: CDR1 MGHDK, CDR2 SYGVNS. V is TRBV25-1 and J is TRBJ2-7; no firm D call. The sequence was collected from a human donor who donated a stem cell graft to a child with aplastic anemia. Sequencing was performed on PBMCs from the stem cell graft donor, taken from the stem cell graft. Written as DNA, the CDR3 is TGTGCCAGCAGTAAGGGTGGCTACGAGCAGTACTTC. This encodes CASSKGGYEQYF.